This T cell receptor beta chain stems from a study of blood T cell repertoires in COVID-19. Across the study: Researchers got acute and convalescent COVID-19 samples from the United States, Italy and Spain. Sources were T cells, B-cell-depleted T cells, or PBMCs; the material itself was cDNA or gDNA.

How the authors handled the data: Estimation of nucleated cell counts relied on the amplification of reference gene primers. Only in-frame clones appear in the TCRdb table, and some are missing; sequencing was by immunoSEQ multiplex PCR. V, J and clone size are taken as reported in that table, and D and trimming were inferred from the DNA itself. Of around 55,000 clones listed, around 90% were seen once; the top ten hold around 15%. The CDR3 is made up of 16 amino acids. The germline CDR1 and CDR2 sequences are MNHEY and SVGAGI. After removal of 0 bases from V and 8 bases from J, the junction contained 8 bases not matched to a gene.

Sequenced input: peripheral blood. The genes are TRBV6-5 and TRBJ2-1; 9 bases align to TRBD2. The clonotype comes from a human donor with active COVID-19. The donor label of this sample is uncertain. CDR3 region: CASSYSAAGGRYEQFF. The CDR3 DNA follows: TGTGCCAGCAGTTACTCGGCGGCGGGAGGGCGCTATGAGCAGTTCTTC.